This entry lists 11 T cell receptor beta chains sequenced from one sample in a study of blood T cell repertoires in COVID-19. The protocol was immunoSEQ multiplex PCR, while the TCRdb copy is restricted to in-frame clones and leaves out a portion. The sample shows approximately 390,000 clones, around 87% of them seen only once. The source material was peripheral blood. These receptors originate from an older woman with COVID-19, enrolled during active disease.

The chain has TRBV11-2 and TRBJ1-5, with D possibly matching TRBD1 (6 bases). CDR3 length equals 13 residues. Germline assignment: CDR1 SGHAT and CDR2 FQNNGV. Trimming took off 4 bases at V and 10 bases at J, with 14 bases between the two ends. As DNA, the CDR3 is TGTGCCAGCAGCTCCTATACGGGGGGCCCCCAGCATTTT. It specifies CASSSYTGGPQHF.

This clone has just one count. V is TRBV6-5 and J is TRBJ1-6; tentative D call: TRBD1 (5 bases). The CDR3 covers 14 residues. V shed 5 bases and J shed 12 bases, with 17 bases lying between them. Germline V gene sequence: CDR1 MNHEY, CDR2 SVGAGI. The CDR3, as DNA: TGTGCCAGCAGTAAAAGGGCCGGGACTAAACCCCTCCACTTT. It translates to CASSKRAGTKPLHF.

This chain uses TRBV7-9 with TRBJ2-5, with TRBD2 identical over 10 bases. The CDR3 covers 14 residues. Germline lookup yields CDR1 SEHNR and CDR2 FQNEAQ (reference sequence). V lost 8 bases to trimming and J lost 5 bases; unmatched junction nucleotides: 8. The CDR3 reads CASLSLSGGETQYF. The CDR3 region has the DNA TGTGCCAGCCTCTCACTTAGCGGGGGGGAGACCCAGTACTTC.

The CDR3 coding sequence is TGTGCCAGCAGCCCCGGGACACAAGAGACCCAGTACTTC. This codes for CASSPGTQETQYF. The rearrangement links TRBV16 to TRBJ2-5, with D possibly being TRBD1 (6 bases). This CDR3 has 13 residues. The germline V gene has CDR1 KGHSY and CDR2 FQNENV. Trimming pared 4 bases from V and 2 bases from J, leaving 8 bases between.

The V gene is TRBV4-1, the J gene TRBJ2-7; D might be TRBD1 (6 bases). The germline V gene encodes CDR1 MGHRA and CDR2 YSYEKL. CDR3 size: 16 residues. V lost 0 bases to trimming and J lost 3 bases, with 15 bases between them. The CDR3 protein is CASSQEVQGPGYEQYF. The CDR3, as DNA: TGCGCCAGCAGCCAAGAGGTCCAGGGGCCTGGCTACGAGCAGTACTTC.

In this sample, this clone turned up once. This chain links TRBV5-1 with TRBJ2-3; 12 positions match TRBD2. Germline CDR1 SGHRS, CDR2 YFSETQ. This CDR3 region has 19 residues. V shed 0 bases, J shed 3 bases, and the junction held 11 bases outside the gene matches. The DNA for the CDR3 is TGCGCCAGCAGCTTGGTTCCTAGCGGGGGGGCCGGTCTAACAGATACGCAGTATTTT. Protein product: CASSLVPSGGAGLTDTQYF. Combining the CDR3 with reference TRBV5-1 and TRBJ2-3 gives the whole variable domain KAGVTQTPRYLIKTRGQQVTLSCSPISGHRSVSWYQQTPGQGLQFLFEYFSETQRNKGNFPGRFSGRQFSNSRSEMNVSTLELGDSALYLCASSLVPSGGAGLTDTQYFGPGTRLTVL.

The chain links TRBV7-9 to TRBJ2-1; TRBD1 matches 11 bases. The J segment lost 7 bases and the V segment lost 6 bases, leaving 8 bases of the junction unmatched. This CDR3 comprises 15 residues. Germline V gene data show CDR1 as SEHNR and CDR2 as FQNEAQ (reference sequence). CDR3 loop: CASSYGTGGRNEQFF. CDR3 coding DNA: TGTGCCAGCAGTTACGGGACAGGGGGTAGGAATGAGCAGTTCTTC.

Note on this clone: This sample includes further DNA sequences coding for the same CDR3. This chain links TRBV5-4 with TRBJ1-2; D perhaps matches TRBD1 (5 bases). Germline lookup yields CDR1 SGHNT and CDR2 YYREEE (reference sequence). V dropped 4 bases and J dropped 2 bases, with 9 bases sitting between them. The CDR3 is 13 residues long. The CDR3 protein is CASSLDRNYGYTF. The CDR3 DNA sequence: TGTGCCAGCAGCCTAGACAGAAACTATGGCTACACCTTC.

The chain combines TRBV7-2 with TRBJ1-1; maybe TRBD1 (5 bases). In germline, CDR1 is SGHTA, CDR2 FQGNSA. There are 12 residues in the CDR3. Trimming removed 3 bases at V and 8 bases at J, with 10 bases between. The CDR3 loop reads CASSFGRGEAFF. The CDR3 DNA is TGTGCCAGCAGCTTCGGTCGGGGGGAAGCTTTCTTT.

This chain uses TRBV9 with TRBJ2-7, with TRBD2 matching 7 bases. Germline CDR1 reads SGDLS; CDR2 reads YYNGEE. V lost 4 bases and J lost 1; bases outside the gene matches: 5. This CDR3 region has 14 residues. CDR3 nucleotides: TGTGCCAGCAGCTCTGGACTAGGGTCCTACGAGCAGTACTTC. Translating it yields CASSSGLGSYEQYF.

This chain connects TRBV10-2 to TRBJ2-5; TRBD2 matches 10 bases. CDR3 size: 15 residues. CDR1 and CDR2 from the germline V gene are WSHSY and SAAADI. Trimming took 2 bases from V and 5 from J; bases not matched to a gene: 5. Here the CDR3 DNA reads TGCGCCAGCAGTGAGAAAGCGGGGGGGCGGGAGACCCAGTACTTC. It translates to CASSEKAGGRETQYF.